This TCR beta chain was profiled in a study of blood T cells in healthy people across ages. As regards this clonotype: Its specificity is unknown.

In terms of origin and age, donors were healthy Caucasian individuals from Russia aged roughly 6 to 100. The study's findings and limits: The CMV status of each donor remained undetermined, and this could have confounded shifts in expanded clonotypes. Diversity was estimated from one million T cells, and these estimates were considered underestimates.

A second PCR of 7 to 11 cycles used a sample-barcoded 5' primer and a J-beta primer mix. TCRdb called the 5' RACE reads again in MiXCR, with one record for every CDR3 protein. Among over 950,000 distinct CDR3 sequences listed, about two fifths were seen once. Germline CDR1 is LGHNA and CDR2 is YSLEER. V lost 0 bases to trimming and J lost 0 bases, with 6 bases between them. The CDR3 totals 16 residues. The chain carries TRBV4-3 and TRBJ2-6; D is undetermined. The clonotype comes from a man between 18 and 29 years old in good health. The sample consisted of blood. CDR3 in amino acids: CASSQEFDSGANVLTF. The CDR3 DNA sequence: TGCGCCAGCAGCCAAGAGTTTGACTCTGGGGCCAACGTCCTGACTTTC.